A single sample is the source of the 20 T cell receptor beta chains below, sequenced in a study of CD8+CD57+ T cells in acquired aplastic anemia. Genomic DNA, serving as template, underwent TCR beta VDJ and CDR3 profiling. MiXCR, run by TCRdb on the reads, gives a single entry per CDR3 protein. This table has some 220,000 distinct CDR3 sequences, almost 35% appearing once. The sample was sorted CD4+, CD8+, or CD8+CD57+ T cells (not recorded which) from PBMCs. Receptors originate from a human donor in good health, serving as a control.

In this sample, this clonotype turned up many times. The genes are TRBV19 and TRBJ2-1; 8 nucleotides match TRBD1. The germline V gene encodes CDR1 LNHDA and CDR2 SQIVND (reference sequence). CDR3 length: 16 amino acids. Trimming removed 3 bases from V and 6 bases from J; junction bases left unmatched: 10. CDR3 protein: CASSMHRTGFGNEQFF. Written as DNA, the CDR3 is TGTGCCAGTAGTATGCATCGGACAGGGTTTGGCAATGAGCAGTTCTTC.

Notes on this clonotype: Being one base from a much bigger clone, this may be a read error. J is TRBJ1-5 and V is TRBV10-3; possible D gene TRBD1, 6 bases. Per the germline V gene, CDR1 is ENHRY and CDR2 is SYGVKD. The CDR3 has 14 amino acids. Trimming cost V 5 bases and J 7 bases, with 15 bases left between them. The CDR3 nucleotides are TGTGCCATCAGTATACGACAGGTTTGGCAGCCCCAGCATTTT. Its translation: CAISIRQVWQPQHF.

This clonotype has ten or more counts. The chain employs TRBV2 and TRBJ2-7; 7 nucleotides align to TRBD1. V gave up 6 bases and J gave up 6 bases; unmatched junction bases: 5. This CDR3 has 12 residues. Germline CDR1 reads SNHLY; CDR2 reads FYNNEI. CDR3 nucleotide sequence: TGTGCCAGCAGCGGAACAGGGGTCGAGCAGTACTTC. Translation gives CASSGTGVEQYF.

Only a few counts were recorded for this clonotype. The gene calls are TRBV12-3 or TRBV12-4 and TRBJ1-3; 8 nucleotides align to TRBD1. The CDR3 has 16 residues. J was trimmed by 0 bases and V by 4 bases; bases with no gene match: 5. The CDR3 coding sequence is TGTGCCAGCAGTTCGGGACAGGACAACTCTGGAAACACCATATATTTT. Residues: CASSSGQDNSGNTIYF.

Worth noting for this clonotype: A much larger clone lies a single base off, so this may be a read error. The chain links TRBV7-6 to TRBJ2-4, with D unresolved. The CDR3 contains 12 residues. The germline CDR1 and CDR2 sequences are SGHVS and FNYEAQ. Trimming stripped 7 bases from V and 11 bases from J, with 15 bases between. The CDR3 DNA reads TGTGCCAGCATCGACCAGAGTGTGGTTCAGTACTTC. This translates into CASIDQSVVQYF.

This clonotype appeared a few times. The chain joins TRBV20-1 to TRBJ2-3; D might be TRBD1 (5 bases). The CDR3 is 15 amino acids. Trimming cost V 0 bases and J 2 bases, with 12 bases left between them. Germline V gene data show CDR1 as DFQATT and CDR2 as SNEGSKA (reference sequence). The CDR3 DNA sequence: TGCAGTGCTAGAGATTACAGGACGCTCACAGATACGCAGTATTTT. Translation: CSARDYRTLTDTQYF.

The gene calls are TRBV19 and TRBJ1-5, with unresolved D. This CDR3 spans 13 amino acids. Trimming left V 5 bases short and J 3 bases short, with 8 bases between. Germline values: CDR1 LNHDA, CDR2 SQIVND (reference sequence). For the CDR3, the DNA is TGTGCCAGTAGTCGTCAGGACAATCAGCCCCAGCATTTT. This sequence encodes CASSRQDNQPQHF.

Worth noting for this clonotype: This may arise from a read error, as a much more abundant clone is one base away. The chain is built from TRBV20-1 and TRBJ1-2; 9 bases are a match to TRBD1. The V segment lost 5 bases and the J segment 0 bases; nucleotides outside the gene matches: 7. This CDR3 has 15 amino acids. Per the germline V gene, CDR1 is DFQATT and CDR2 is SNEGSKA (reference sequence). CDR3 sequence reads: CSAHRTGDPNYGYTF. CDR3 DNA: TGCAGTGCTCATAGGACAGGGGACCCTAACTATGGCTACACCTTC.

This clonotype was detected ten times or more. The chain links TRBV6-1 to TRBJ1-2; 7 bases align to TRBD1. The V and J ends lost 8 bases and 5 bases, in that order; junction bases with no gene match: 8. Germline-derived CDR1 and CDR2 are MNHNS and SASEGT. This CDR3 is 13 amino acids long. The CDR3 nucleotides read TGTGCCAGCCAATCGGGACAGTTGTATGGCTACACCTTC. Amino acid sequence: CASQSGQLYGYTF.

This clonotype has just a few counts. The chain employs TRBV11-1 and TRBJ1-3; 7 bases are shared with TRBD1. The CDR3 sequence is 16 residues long. Trimming removed 1 base from V and 1 base from J; junction bases left unmatched: 4. Germline V gives CDR1 SGHAT, CDR2 FQDESV (reference sequence). CDR3 region: CASSLVGTASGNTIYF. The DNA of the CDR3 is TGTGCCAGCAGCTTAGTAGGGACAGCTTCTGGAAACACCATATATTTT.

In regard to this clonotype: This may arise from a read error, as a much more abundant clone is one base away. The V call is TRBV20-1, the J call TRBJ2-1, with D perhaps being TRBD1 or TRBD2 (5 bases each). The CDR3 consists of 12 residues. Germline CDR1 DFQATT, CDR2 SNEGSKA (reference sequence). Deletions cut 4 bases from V and 10 bases from J, with 14 bases between. CDR3 coding DNA: TGCAGTGCTAACCGGGACGGCTACGAGCAGTTCTTC. Residues: CSANRDGYEQFF.

This clonotype showed up many times. CDR3 region: CSASDFGAGNTIYF. DNA of the CDR3: TGCAGTGCTAGTGACTTCGGGGCTGGAAACACCATATATTTT. The chain carries TRBV20-1 and TRBJ1-3; D gene uncertain. Trimming took off 3 bases at V and 2 bases at J, with 11 bases between the two ends. The germline CDR1 and CDR2 sequences are DFQATT and SNEGSKA (reference sequence). CDR3 length equals 14 residues.

This clonotype was counted many times. The CDR3 DNA follows: TGTGCCAGCAGTACCCGGGGGGATCAGGCTAAAGCTTTCTTT. Encoded protein: CASSTRGDQAKAFF. The gene calls are TRBV2 and TRBJ1-1; TRBD1 might be the D (5 bases). CDR1 and CDR2 from the germline V gene are SNHLY and FYNNEI. Deletions cut 5 bases from V and 9 bases from J, with 19 bases between. There are 14 residues in the CDR3.

The gene calls are TRBV24-1 and TRBJ1-2, with TRBD1 identical over 7 bases. The junction had 13 bases not matched to a gene; V was cut back by 3 bases and J by 7 bases. CDR1 is KGHDR, CDR2 SFDVKD, per germline. This CDR3 has 16 residues. This CDR3 reads CATSDPYWDSLGGYTF. The CDR3 DNA reads as TGTGCCACCAGTGATCCCTACTGGGACAGCTTGGGTGGCTACACCTTC.

This clonotype was recorded at least ten times. The rearrangement links TRBV7-9 to TRBJ2-3, with TRBD2 matching over 7 bases. The CDR3 consists of 15 residues. Trimming at V came to 1 base and at J to 2 bases, leaving 3 bases not matched to a gene. The germline gives CDR1 SEHNR, CDR2 FQNEAQ (reference sequence). CDR3 sequence (DNA): TGTGCCAGCAGCTTAGAACTAGCGTACACAGATACGCAGTATTTT. It codes for CASSLELAYTDTQYF. Using reference TRBV7-9 and TRBJ2-3 for the parts outside the CDR3, the full variable domain is DTGVSQNPRHKITKRGQNVTFRCDPISEHNRLYWYRQTLGQGPEFLTYFQNEAQLEKSRLLSDRFSAERPKGSFSTLEIQRTEQGDSAMYLCASSLELAYTDTQYFGPGTRLTVL.

About this clonotype: At one end the junction does not follow the germline gene, possibly because of a read error. The chain joins TRBV5-4 to TRBJ2-3, with D perhaps TRBD1 (6 bases). CDR3 length: 15 residues. Per germline, CDR1 SGHNT and CDR2 YYREEE (reference sequence). CDR3 in DNA: TGTGCCAGCCGCTATCCGACAGGAGACACAGATACGCAGTACTTT. Its translation is CASRYPTGDTDTQYF.

The chain couples TRBV15 to TRBJ1-5; D gene uncertain. Trimming left V 1 base short and J 6 bases short, with 13 bases between. CDR1 is LNHNV and CDR2 is YYDKDF in the germline V gene (reference sequence). The CDR3 sequence is 15 residues long. CDR3 in DNA: TGTGCCACCAGCAGAGGAAATACCGGGTCTCAGCCCCAGCATTTT. Its protein is CATSRGNTGSQPQHF.

The chain links TRBV6-6 to TRBJ1-1; 9 nucleotides match TRBD1. V dropped 2 bases and J dropped 2; count of bases not matched to a gene: 6. CDR3 length equals 16 residues. From germline, CDR1 is MNHNY and CDR2 SVGAGI (reference sequence). CDR3 DNA: TGTGCCAGCAGTTACCTACCGGGACAGGGAAACACTGAAGCTTTCTTT. Its translation is CASSYLPGQGNTEAFF.

Only a few counts were recorded for this clonotype. The chain combines TRBV12-3 or TRBV12-4 with TRBJ2-3, with D possibly matching TRBD2 (5 bases). Trimming removed 7 bases at V and 9 bases at J, with 14 bases between. The CDR3 sequence is 12 residues long. The CDR3 DNA reads as TGTGCCAGCACCGCAGCGGCTATCACGCAGTATTTT. This encodes CASTAAAITQYF.

This clonotype has only a few counts. The V call is TRBV18, the J call TRBJ1-2; TRBD1 matches 10 bases. The CDR3 extends over 15 amino acids. The germline CDR1 and CDR2 sequences are KGHSH and LQKENI. The V and J ends lost 4 bases and 3 bases, in that order; junction bases with no gene match: 5. CDR3 residues: CASSRGQGEHYGYTF. For the CDR3, the DNA is TGTGCCAGCTCACGCGGACAGGGGGAACACTATGGCTACACCTTC.